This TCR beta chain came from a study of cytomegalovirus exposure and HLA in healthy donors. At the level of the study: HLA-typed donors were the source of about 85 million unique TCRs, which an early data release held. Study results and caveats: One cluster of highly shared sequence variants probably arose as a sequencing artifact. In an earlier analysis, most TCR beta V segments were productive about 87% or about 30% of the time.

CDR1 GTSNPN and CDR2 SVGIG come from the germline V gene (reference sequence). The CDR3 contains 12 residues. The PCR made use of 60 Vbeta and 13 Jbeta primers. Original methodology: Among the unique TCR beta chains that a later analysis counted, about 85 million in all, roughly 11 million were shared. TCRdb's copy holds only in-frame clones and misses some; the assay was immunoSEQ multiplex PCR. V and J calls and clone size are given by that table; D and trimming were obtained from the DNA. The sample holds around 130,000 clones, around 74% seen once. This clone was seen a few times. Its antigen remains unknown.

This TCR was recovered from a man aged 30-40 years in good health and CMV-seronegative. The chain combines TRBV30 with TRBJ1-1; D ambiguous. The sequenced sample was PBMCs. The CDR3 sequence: CARGRDNTEAFF. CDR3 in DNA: TGTGCTCGAGGGAGGGATAACACTGAAGCTTTCTTT. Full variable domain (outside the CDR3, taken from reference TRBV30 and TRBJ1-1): SQTIHQWPATLVQPVGSPLSLECTVEGTSNPNLYWYRQAAGRGLQLLFYSVGIGQISSEVPQNLSASRPQDRQFILSSKKLLLSDSGFYLCARGRDNTEAFFGQGTRLTVV.